These 12 T cell receptor beta chains were all obtained from the same sample, sequenced in a study of T cells in Graves' hyperthyroidism and ophthalmopathy (dated by TCRdb to between 2019 and 2020). Libraries were built with multiplex PCR. The sequencing machine was an Illumina HiSeq 2000. TCR beta CDR3 regions were amplified from RNA transcripts. A first-round RT-PCR of the TCR CDR3 used the HTBI primer set with the Qiagen OneStep RT-PCR kit. TCRdb itself trimmed the public reads at Q25 with fastp, ran MiXCR and retained productive beta chains. Rows are unified per CDR3 protein, each entry keeping the most common DNA and genes. Present in this sample are about 320,000 distinct CDR3 sequences, around 17% of which were seen just once. The ten largest clonotypes hold approximately 35% of the sample. The sample consisted of blood. These receptors were obtained from a man younger than 40 with Graves' hyperthyroidism.

CDR3 amino acids: CASSLRGTGTIYF. Written as DNA, the CDR3 is TGTGCCAGCAGCTTGAGAGGTACAGGCACCATATATTTT. The rearrangement uses TRBV5-4 and TRBJ1-3; TRBD1 is a possible D gene (5 bases). V lost 1 base and J 9 bases, leaving 11 bases between the germline ends. The V gene's germline CDR1 is SGHNT and CDR2 YYREEE (reference sequence). The CDR3 has 13 amino acids.

This clonotype was seen ten or more times. The rearrangement joins TRBV7-9 to TRBJ1-1; no firm D call. V was cut by 6 bases and J by 0 bases, with 20 bases left in between. This CDR3 contains 17 residues. Germline CDR1 is SEHNR and CDR2 is FQNEAQ (reference sequence). CDR3 protein: CASSNPLAQWMNTEAFF. As DNA, the CDR3 is TGTGCCAGCAGTAACCCCTTGGCACAATGGATGAACACTGAAGCTTTCTTT.

This clonotype was seen only once. V usage is TRBV7-9 and J usage is TRBJ2-7; 14 bases match TRBD2. V lost 5 bases and J lost 5; bases outside the gene matches: 5. CDR1 is SEHNR and CDR2 is FQNEAQ in the germline V gene (reference sequence). The CDR3 contains 15 residues. In nucleotides, the CDR3 is TGTGCCAGCAGCGACAGACTAGCGGGAGGGCACGAGCAGTACTTC. It specifies CASSDRLAGGHEQYF.

To note about this clonotype: It may be a read error: a sequence one base away is much more abundant. The genes are TRBV7-9 and TRBJ2-7; TRBD1 aligns across 8 bases. The CDR3 extends over 16 amino acids. CDR1 and CDR2 from the germline V gene are SEHNR and FQNEAQ (reference sequence). The CDR3 DNA reads as TGTGCCAGCAGCTTAGCCTGGACAGGGAAGGCCTACGAGCTGTACTTC. Translation: CASSLAWTGKAYELYF.

This clonotype was seen repeatedly, ten times or more. The CDR3 coding sequence is TGTGCCAGCAGCCTAGGGACTTCCAATGAGCAGTTCTTC. Translated: CASSLGTSNEQFF. The chain combines TRBV7-6 with TRBJ2-1; D is perhaps TRBD2 (6 bases). V was clipped by 5 bases and J by 6 bases, with 11 bases between them. From germline, CDR1 is SGHVS and CDR2 FNYEAQ. This CDR3 region has 13 residues. The variable domain in full, with the rest retrieved from reference TRBV7-6 and TRBJ2-1, is GAGVSQSPRYKVTKRGQDVALRCDPISGHVSLYWYRQALGQGPEFLTYFNYEAQQDKSGLPNDRFSAERPEGSISTLTIQRTEQRDSAMYRCASSLGTSNEQFFGPGTRLTVL.

The table lists this clonotype with many counts. J is TRBJ2-7 and V is TRBV5-1; no reliable D call. The CDR3 consists of 12 residues. The V end lost 0 bases, the J end lost 9 bases, and 10 bases lay between the germline ends. CDR1 and CDR2 (germline): SGHRS, YFSETQ. This chain's CDR3 is CASSLDAESQYF. The CDR3 nucleotides read TGCGCCAGCAGCTTGGATGCCGAGTCGCAGTACTTC.

This clonotype was seen ten or more times. The chain carries TRBV28 and TRBJ2-7; D unclear. Trimming left V 5 bases short and J 2 bases short, with 10 bases between. The CDR3 is 13 residues long. CDR1 and CDR2 (germline): MDHEN, SYDVKM. CDR3 amino acids: CASSRRQAYEQYF. The CDR3 DNA is TGTGCCAGCAGTAGGCGGCAGGCCTACGAGCAGTACTTC.

This clonotype was observed a few times. V and J are TRBV5-8 and TRBJ2-3; weak D call: TRBD1 (5 bases). V was clipped by 2 bases and J by 0 bases, with 25 bases between them. The CDR3 length is 20 residues. Per germline, CDR1 SGHTS and CDR2 YDEGEE. The CDR3 here is CASSFIARWQGRRSTDTQYF. CDR3 DNA sequence: TGTGCCAGCAGCTTCATCGCGCGATGGCAGGGCCGAAGGAGCACAGATACGCAGTATTTT.

V is TRBV7-2 and J is TRBJ2-7; 10 positions match TRBD1. Trimming removed 1 base from V and 3 bases from J; junction bases left unmatched: 6. Germline loops: CDR1 SGHTA, CDR2 FQGNSA. The CDR3 is 16 residues long. This chain's CDR3 is CASSLGVGQGLYEQYF. As DNA, the CDR3 is TGTGCCAGCAGCTTAGGGGTGGGACAGGGGCTCTACGAGCAGTACTTC.

Notes on this clonotype: A much larger clone differs by one base, so this may be a read error. This chain connects TRBV3-1 to TRBJ1-2; tentative D call: TRBD1 (6 bases). This CDR3 contains 13 residues. CDR1 is LGHDT, CDR2 YNNKEL, per germline (reference sequence). The ends were cut back, 4 bases at V and 8 bases at J, with 14 bases in the middle. The CDR3 region has the DNA TGTGCCAGCAGCCCCCACAGGGTTTACGGCTACACCTTC. Translation gives CASSPHRVYGYTF.

In this sample, this clonotype turned up a few times. V is TRBV3-1 and J is TRBJ2-1, with D possibly matching TRBD2 (7 bases). The CDR3 consists of 14 residues. Germline V gene lookup returns CDR1 LGHDT and CDR2 YNNKEL (reference sequence). The germline V and J ends were trimmed by 4 bases and 7 bases, with 14 bases remaining between them. CDR3 bases: TGTGCCAGCAGCCGGACTAGGGGGGGGAATGAGCAGTTCTTC. The encoded protein is CASSRTRGGNEQFF.

The sample holds many counts of this clonotype. The J gene is TRBJ1-6, the V gene TRBV3-1; 9 bases agree with TRBD1. With 3 bases clipped from V and 10 bases from J, the junction kept 7 bases outside the gene matches. The germline V gene has CDR1 LGHDT and CDR2 YNNKEL (reference sequence). The CDR3 totals 15 residues. CDR3 in amino acids: CASSQPGQGGSPLHF. CDR3 in DNA: TGTGCCAGCAGCCAGCCGGGACAGGGTGGCTCACCCCTCCACTTT.